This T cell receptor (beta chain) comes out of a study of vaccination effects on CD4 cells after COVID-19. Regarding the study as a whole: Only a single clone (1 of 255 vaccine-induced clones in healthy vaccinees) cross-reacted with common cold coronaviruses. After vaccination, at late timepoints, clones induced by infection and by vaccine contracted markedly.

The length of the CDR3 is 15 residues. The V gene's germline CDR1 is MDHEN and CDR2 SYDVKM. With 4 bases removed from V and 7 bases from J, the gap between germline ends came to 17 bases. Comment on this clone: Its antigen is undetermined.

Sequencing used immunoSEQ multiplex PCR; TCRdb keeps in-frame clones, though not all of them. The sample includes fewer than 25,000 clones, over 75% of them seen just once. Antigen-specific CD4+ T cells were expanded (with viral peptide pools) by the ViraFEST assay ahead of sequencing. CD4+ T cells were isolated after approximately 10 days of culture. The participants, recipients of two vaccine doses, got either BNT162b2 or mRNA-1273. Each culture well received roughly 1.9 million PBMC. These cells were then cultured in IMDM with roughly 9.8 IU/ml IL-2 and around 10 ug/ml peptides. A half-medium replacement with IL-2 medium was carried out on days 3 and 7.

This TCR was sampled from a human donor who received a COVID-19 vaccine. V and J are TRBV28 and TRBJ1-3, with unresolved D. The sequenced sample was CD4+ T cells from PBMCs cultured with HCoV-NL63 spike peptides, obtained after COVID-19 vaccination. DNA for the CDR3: TGTGCCAGCAGTTCCCGAGACCAGATGGTTAACACCATATATTTT. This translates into CASSSRDQMVNTIYF.